These 3 T cell receptor beta chains were sequenced from one sample in a study of cytomegalovirus exposure and HLA in healthy donors. Primers for the PCR totalled 60 Vbeta and 13 Jbeta. The data were produced by immunoSEQ multiplex PCR, yet TCRdb's version contains in-frame clones alone and is incomplete. The data contain 45,000 to 70,000 clones, just under 85% of them seen just once; the ten biggest clones take up about 3.1%. Sequenced sample: PBMCs. These receptors were taken from a middle-aged man in good health and CMV-seronegative.

The V gene is TRBV7-6, the J gene TRBJ1-1; 8 positions match TRBD1. Germline V gene lookup returns CDR1 SGHVS and CDR2 FNYEAQ. V dropped 10 bases and J dropped 9; count of bases not matched to a gene: 10. The CDR3 is made up of 12 amino acids. In DNA form, the CDR3 reads TGTGCCACCCAGGGGGCTGTGGGTAAAGCTTTCTTT. This sequence encodes CATQGAVGKAFF.

Here the CDR3 reads CASSLGQGTDTQYF. The CDR3 DNA follows: TGTGCCAGCAGCCTGGGACAGGGCACAGATACGCAGTATTTT. V usage is TRBV7-6 and J usage is TRBJ2-3, with 8 bases aligning to TRBD1. Trimming removed 5 bases from V and 1 base from J; junction bases left unmatched: 2. CDR1 SGHVS and CDR2 FNYEAQ come from the germline V gene. There are 14 residues in the CDR3.

This chain links TRBV14 with TRBJ2-7; D is unclear. Germline lookup yields CDR1 SGHDN and CDR2 FVKESK. This CDR3 comprises 11 residues. V was clipped by 3 bases and J by 6 bases, with 6 bases between them. Here the CDR3 DNA reads TGTGCCAGCAGCCACAGTGTCGAGCAGTACTTC. This codes for CASSHSVEQYF.